Listed here are 13 T cell receptor beta chains from one sample, sequenced in a study of blood T cell repertoires in COVID-19. TCRdb keeps only in-frame clones here, not all; method: immunoSEQ multiplex PCR. The sample has hundreds of thousands of clones; 87% are singletons. Sequencing was carried out using peripheral blood. The receptors stem from a woman aged 45 to 65 who had recovered from COVID-19.

In its sample, this clone was seen once. The chain is built from TRBV10-3 and TRBJ1-1; unclear D gene. Looked up from germline, CDR1 is ENHRY and CDR2 is SYGVKD. Between the trimmed V and J ends, which lost 6 bases and 3 bases, there was a span of 11 bases. This CDR3 contains 13 residues. The CDR3: CAIRAARDTEAFF. For the CDR3, the DNA is TGTGCCATCAGGGCGGCGCGGGACACTGAAGCTTTCTTT.

The rearrangement links TRBV7-2 to TRBJ1-2, with D uncertain. This CDR3 has 15 residues. Trimming took off 2 bases at V and 4 bases at J, with 14 bases between the two ends. CDR1 is SGHTA and CDR2 is FQGNSA in the germline V gene. The CDR3 bases are TGTGCCAGCAGCTTAAGCGGCGCGGGTGGCTATGGCTACACCTTC. Amino acids: CASSLSGAGGYGYTF.

This clone was observed a single time. The V call is TRBV12-3 or TRBV12-4, the J call TRBJ2-3, with a weak D call TRBD1 (5 bases). The CDR3 is 12 amino acids. V lost 6 bases, J lost 6 bases, and 10 bases lay in between. The CDR3: CASSQTDDTQYF. The CDR3 DNA reads TGTGCCAGCAGCCAGACAGATGATACGCAGTATTTT.

The chain joins TRBV27 to TRBJ2-7; 7 positions agree with TRBD1. Germline CDR1 MNHEY, CDR2 SMNVEV (reference sequence). J was trimmed by 1 base and V by 6 bases; bases with no gene match: 6. The CDR3 is made up of 14 amino acids. The CDR3 coding sequence is TGTGCCAGCAGGGACAGGATCTTATCCTACGAGCAGTACTTC. It encodes CASRDRILSYEQYF.

The chain recombines TRBV5-4 with TRBJ2-5; 7 nucleotides line up with TRBD1. The CDR3 loop spans 15 amino acids. Germline CDR1 and CDR2: SGHNT and YYREEE (reference sequence). J lost 5 bases, V lost 4 bases, and 11 bases had no gene match. Here the CDR3 reads CASSDPTGQGETQYF. CDR3 sequence (DNA): TGTGCCAGCAGCGATCCGACAGGGCAGGGGGAGACCCAGTACTTC.

The chain carries TRBV28 and TRBJ2-7; D not resolved. The CDR3 runs to 16 residues. Germline V gives CDR1 MDHEN, CDR2 SYDVKM. V shed 5 bases and J shed 3 bases, with 20 bases lying between them. This chain's CDR3 is CASSPPWLIPDYEQYF. CDR3 nucleotides: TGTGCCAGCAGTCCTCCCTGGCTCATTCCCGACTACGAGCAGTACTTC.

The genes are TRBV4-2 and TRBJ2-6; weak D call: TRBD2 (7 bases). This CDR3 contains 16 residues. Trimming shortened V by 4 bases and J by 4 bases, and 14 bases separated the two germline ends. From germline, CDR1 is LGHNA and CDR2 YNFKEQ. The CDR3 DNA sequence: TGTGCCAGCAGCCCCCGGGGGGCGGGGGGGGCCAACGTCCTGACTTTC. Its translation is CASSPRGAGGANVLTF.

Only one count was recorded for this clone. One end of the junction fails to match germline, which may point to a read error. The chain couples TRBV7-7 to TRBJ2-5; 11 bases are shared with TRBD1. The germline gives CDR1 SSHAT, CDR2 FNYEAQ (reference sequence). This CDR3 contains 15 residues. The CDR3 bases are TGTGCTAGCAGCCGGGACAGGGGGACCCAAGAGACCCAGTACTTC. Residues: CASSRDRGTQETQYF.

V and J are TRBV12-3 or TRBV12-4 and TRBJ2-1; 8 bases are shared with TRBD2. The CDR3 runs 12 residues. J was trimmed by 15 bases and V by 4 bases; bases with no gene match: 8. The CDR3 DNA is TGTGCCAGCAGTTCGCCTACGGGACTAGGGTTCTTC. Translation: CASSSPTGLGFF.

The V and J genes are TRBV15 and TRBJ2-2; 11 bases fit TRBD1. The CDR3 contains 18 residues. CDR1 is LNHNV, CDR2 YYDKDF, per germline (reference sequence). V trimming: 5 bases; J trimming: 6 bases; junction bases outside the gene matches: 14. CDR3 amino acids: CATSGESRDRGDAGELFF. The CDR3 DNA reads TGTGCCACCAGCGGCGAAAGCCGGGACAGGGGGGACGCCGGGGAGCTGTTTTTT.

As for this clone: One junction end does not reproduce the germline sequence, and a read error may be involved. The chain recombines TRBV7-7 with TRBJ2-3; no firm D call. In germline, CDR1 is SSHAT, CDR2 FNYEAQ (reference sequence). The CDR3 has 15 amino acids. CDR3 coding DNA: TGTGCTAGCAGCTCTTCGCCGACTAGCACAGATACGCAGTATTTT. This codes for CASSSSPTSTDTQYF.

The rearrangement links TRBV28 to TRBJ2-5; 12 bases fit TRBD1. Germline CDR1 is MDHEN and CDR2 is SYDVKM. The V gene end was trimmed by 6 bases and the J gene end by 5 bases; junction bases not matched to a gene: 7. The CDR3 length is 15 residues. CDR3 in DNA: TGTGCCAGCAGCCCCGGGACAGGGGGCGGCGAGACCCAGTACTTC. The encoded protein is CASSPGTGGGETQYF.

This clone turned up a few times. This chain connects TRBV28 to TRBJ1-6; no definite D call. With 5 bases removed from V and 3 bases from J, the gap between germline ends came to 11 bases. The CDR3 consists of 15 residues. Germline-derived CDR1 and CDR2 are MDHEN and SYDVKM. The CDR3 bases are TGTGCCAGCAGTCTCGAGGTGGACTATAATTCACCCCTCCACTTT. Translating gives CASSLEVDYNSPLHF.